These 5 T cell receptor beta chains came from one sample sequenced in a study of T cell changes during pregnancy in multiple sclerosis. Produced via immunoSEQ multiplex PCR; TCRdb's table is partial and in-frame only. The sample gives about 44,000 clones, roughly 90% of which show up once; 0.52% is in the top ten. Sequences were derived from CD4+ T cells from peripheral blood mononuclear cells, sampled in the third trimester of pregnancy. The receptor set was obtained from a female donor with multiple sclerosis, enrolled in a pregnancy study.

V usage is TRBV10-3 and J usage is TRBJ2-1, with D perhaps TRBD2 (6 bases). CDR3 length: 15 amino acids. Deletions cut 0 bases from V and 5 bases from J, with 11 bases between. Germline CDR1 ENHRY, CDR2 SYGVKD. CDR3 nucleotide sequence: TGTGCCATCAGTGAGTCGGGGGGTATGAACAATGAGCAGTTCTTC. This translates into CAISESGGMNNEQFF.

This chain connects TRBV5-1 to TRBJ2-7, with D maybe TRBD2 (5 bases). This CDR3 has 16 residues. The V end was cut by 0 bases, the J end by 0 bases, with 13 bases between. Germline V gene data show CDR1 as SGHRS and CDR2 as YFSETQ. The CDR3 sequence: CASSLAAGLSSYEQYF. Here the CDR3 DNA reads TGCGCCAGCAGCTTGGCCGCGGGTCTGAGCTCCTACGAGCAGTACTTC.

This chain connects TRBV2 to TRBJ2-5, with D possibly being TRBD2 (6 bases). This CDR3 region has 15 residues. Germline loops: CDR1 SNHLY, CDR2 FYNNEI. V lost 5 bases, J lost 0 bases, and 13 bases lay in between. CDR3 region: CASSPQGLNQETQYF. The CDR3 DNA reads TGTGCCAGCAGTCCCCAGGGACTGAACCAAGAGACCCAGTACTTC.

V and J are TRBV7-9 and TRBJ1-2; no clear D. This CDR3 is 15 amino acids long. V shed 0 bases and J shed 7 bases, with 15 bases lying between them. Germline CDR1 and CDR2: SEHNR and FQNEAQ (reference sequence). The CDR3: CASSLALGVVGGYTF. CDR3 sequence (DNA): TGTGCCAGCAGCTTAGCGCTCGGGGTGGTAGGTGGCTACACCTTC.

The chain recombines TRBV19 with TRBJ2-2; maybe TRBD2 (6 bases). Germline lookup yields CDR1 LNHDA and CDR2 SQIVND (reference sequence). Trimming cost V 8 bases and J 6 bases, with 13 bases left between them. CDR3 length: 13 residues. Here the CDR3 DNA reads TGTGCCAGTTCGGGAATAGCGGCCGGGGAGCTGTTTTTT. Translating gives CASSGIAAGELFF.